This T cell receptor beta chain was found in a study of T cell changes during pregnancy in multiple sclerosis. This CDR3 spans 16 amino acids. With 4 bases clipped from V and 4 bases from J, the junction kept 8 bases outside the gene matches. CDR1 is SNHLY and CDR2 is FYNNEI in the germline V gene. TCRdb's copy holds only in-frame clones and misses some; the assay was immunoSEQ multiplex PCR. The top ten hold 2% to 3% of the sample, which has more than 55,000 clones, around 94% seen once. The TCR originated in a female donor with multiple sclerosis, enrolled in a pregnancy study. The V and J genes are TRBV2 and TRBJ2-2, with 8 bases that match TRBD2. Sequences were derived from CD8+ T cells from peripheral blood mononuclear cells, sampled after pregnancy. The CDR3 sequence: CASSVSGASSTGELFF. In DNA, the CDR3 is TGTGCCAGCAGTGTTAGCGGGGCCTCTAGCACCGGGGAGCTGTTTTTT.